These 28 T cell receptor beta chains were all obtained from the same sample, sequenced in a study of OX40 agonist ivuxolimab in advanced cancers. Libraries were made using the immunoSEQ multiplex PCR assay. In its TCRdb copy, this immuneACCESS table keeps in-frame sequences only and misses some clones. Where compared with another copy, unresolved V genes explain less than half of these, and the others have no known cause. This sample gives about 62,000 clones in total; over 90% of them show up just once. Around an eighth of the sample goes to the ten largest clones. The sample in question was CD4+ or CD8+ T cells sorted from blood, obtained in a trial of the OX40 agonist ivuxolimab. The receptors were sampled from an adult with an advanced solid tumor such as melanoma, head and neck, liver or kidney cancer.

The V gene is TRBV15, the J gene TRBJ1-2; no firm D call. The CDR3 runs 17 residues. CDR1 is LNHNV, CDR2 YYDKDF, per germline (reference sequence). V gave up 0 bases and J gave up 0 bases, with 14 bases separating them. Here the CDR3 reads CATSRDSWKRANYGYTF. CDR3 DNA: TGTGCCACCAGCAGAGATTCGTGGAAAAGAGCTAACTATGGCTACACCTTC.

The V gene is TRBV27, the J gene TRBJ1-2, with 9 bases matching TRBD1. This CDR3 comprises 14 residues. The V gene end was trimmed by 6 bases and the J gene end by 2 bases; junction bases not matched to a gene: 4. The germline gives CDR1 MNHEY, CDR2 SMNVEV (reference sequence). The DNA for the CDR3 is TGTGCCAGCAGGATTACAGGGGGCAACTATGGCTACACCTTC. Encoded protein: CASRITGGNYGYTF.

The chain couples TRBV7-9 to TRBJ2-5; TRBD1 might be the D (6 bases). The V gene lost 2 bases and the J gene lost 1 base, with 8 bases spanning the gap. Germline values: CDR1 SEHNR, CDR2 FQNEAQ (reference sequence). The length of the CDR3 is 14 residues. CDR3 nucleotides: TGTGCCAGCAGCTTATTGGACAGCCAAGAGACCCAGTACTTC. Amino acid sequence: CASSLLDSQETQYF.

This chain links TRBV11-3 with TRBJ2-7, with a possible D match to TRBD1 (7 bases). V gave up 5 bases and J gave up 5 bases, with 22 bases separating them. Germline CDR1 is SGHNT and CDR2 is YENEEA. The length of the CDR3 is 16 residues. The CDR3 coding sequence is TGTGCCAGCAGCGCCGCCGGAGGGGGCGCGTACAACGAGCAGTACTTC. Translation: CASSAAGGGAYNEQYF.

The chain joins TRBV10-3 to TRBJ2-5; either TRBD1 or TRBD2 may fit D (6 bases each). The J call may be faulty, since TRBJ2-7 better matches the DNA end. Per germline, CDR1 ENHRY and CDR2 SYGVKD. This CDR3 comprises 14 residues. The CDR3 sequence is CATFGGVPSYEQYF. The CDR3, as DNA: TGTGCCACCTTCGGGGGCGTCCCCTCCTACGAGCAGTACTTC.

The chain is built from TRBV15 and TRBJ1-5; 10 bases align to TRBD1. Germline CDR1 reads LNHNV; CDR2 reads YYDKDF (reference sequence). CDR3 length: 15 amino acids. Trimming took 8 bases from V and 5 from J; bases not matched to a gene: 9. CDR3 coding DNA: TGTGCCACCGCCATGCGACAGGGGGCGTATCAGCCCCAGCATTTT. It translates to CATAMRQGAYQPQHF.

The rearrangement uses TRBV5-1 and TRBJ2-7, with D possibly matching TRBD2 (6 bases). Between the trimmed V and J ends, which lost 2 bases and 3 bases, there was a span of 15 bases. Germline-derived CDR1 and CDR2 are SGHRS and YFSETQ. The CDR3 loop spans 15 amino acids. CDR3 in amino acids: CASSFVGEVGYEQYF. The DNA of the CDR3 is TGCGCCAGCAGCTTCGTAGGGGAGGTGGGCTACGAGCAGTACTTC.

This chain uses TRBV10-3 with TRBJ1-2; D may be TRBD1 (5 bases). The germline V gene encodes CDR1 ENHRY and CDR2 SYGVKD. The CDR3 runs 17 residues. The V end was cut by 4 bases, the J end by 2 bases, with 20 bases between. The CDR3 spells CAISGSGGENANYGYTF. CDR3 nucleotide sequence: TGTGCCATCAGTGGTTCTGGGGGGGAAAATGCCAACTATGGCTACACCTTC.

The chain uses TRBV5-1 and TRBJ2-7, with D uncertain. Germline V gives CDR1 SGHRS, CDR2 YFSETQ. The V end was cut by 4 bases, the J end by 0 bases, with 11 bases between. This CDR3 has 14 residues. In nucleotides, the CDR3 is TGCGCCAGCAGCGCAGGCATTGCCTCCTACGAGCAGTACTTC. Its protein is CASSAGIASYEQYF.

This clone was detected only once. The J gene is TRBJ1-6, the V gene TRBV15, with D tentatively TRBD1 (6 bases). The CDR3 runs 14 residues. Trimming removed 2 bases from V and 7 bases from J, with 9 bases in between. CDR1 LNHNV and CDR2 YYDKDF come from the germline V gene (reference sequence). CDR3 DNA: TGTGCCACCAGCAGAAGTCAGGGGAATTCACCCCTCCACTTT. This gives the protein CATSRSQGNSPLHF.

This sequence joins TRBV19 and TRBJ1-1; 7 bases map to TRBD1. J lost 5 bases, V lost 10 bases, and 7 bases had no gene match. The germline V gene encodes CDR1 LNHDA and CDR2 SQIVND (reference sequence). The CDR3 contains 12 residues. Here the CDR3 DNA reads TGTGCCATCAGGGGGGGTCCTACTGAAGCTTTCTTT. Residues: CAIRGGPTEAFF. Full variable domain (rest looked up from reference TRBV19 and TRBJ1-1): DGGITQSPKYLFRKEGQNVTLSCEQNLNHDAMYWYRQDPGQGLRLIYYSQIVNDFQKGDIAEGYSVSREKKESFPLTVTSAQKNPTAFYLCAIRGGPTEAFFGQGTRLTVV.

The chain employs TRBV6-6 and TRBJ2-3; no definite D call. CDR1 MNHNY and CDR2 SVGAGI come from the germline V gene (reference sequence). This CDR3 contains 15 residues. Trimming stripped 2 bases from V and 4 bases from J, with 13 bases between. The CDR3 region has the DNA TGTGCCAGCAGTTACAGAAGAAGTACGGCAGATACGCAGTATTTT. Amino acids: CASSYRRSTADTQYF.

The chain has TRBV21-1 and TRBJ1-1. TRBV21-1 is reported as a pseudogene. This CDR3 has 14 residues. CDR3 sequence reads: CASSKWGGYTEAFF. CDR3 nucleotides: TGTGCCAGCAGCAAATGGGGAGGGTATACTGAAGCTTTCTTT.

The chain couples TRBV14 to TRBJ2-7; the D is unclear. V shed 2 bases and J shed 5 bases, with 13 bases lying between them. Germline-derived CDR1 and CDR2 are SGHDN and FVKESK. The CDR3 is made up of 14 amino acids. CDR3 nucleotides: TGTGCCAGCAGCCAACGGCCCATACTGGACGAGCAGTACTTC. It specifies CASSQRPILDEQYF.

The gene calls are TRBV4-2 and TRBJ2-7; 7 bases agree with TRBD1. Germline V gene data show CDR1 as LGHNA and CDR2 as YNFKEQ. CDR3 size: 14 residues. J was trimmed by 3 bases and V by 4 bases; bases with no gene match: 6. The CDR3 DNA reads TGTGCCAGCAGCCCGACAGGGATTGGCTACGAGCAGTACTTC. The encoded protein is CASSPTGIGYEQYF.

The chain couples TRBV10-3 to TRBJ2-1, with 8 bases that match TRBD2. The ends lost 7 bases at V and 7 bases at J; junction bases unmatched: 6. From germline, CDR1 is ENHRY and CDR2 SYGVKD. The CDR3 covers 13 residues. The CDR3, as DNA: TGTGCCATCACGGGAGCGGGGGCGAATGAGCAGTTCTTC. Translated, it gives CAITGAGANEQFF.

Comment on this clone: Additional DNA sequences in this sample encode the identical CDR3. Here the CDR3 DNA reads TGTGCCAGCAGCTTGGAAGGGGGGGCTAACTATGGCTACACCTTC. It is translated as CASSLEGGANYGYTF. This chain connects TRBV7-9 to TRBJ1-2, with a weak D call TRBD1 (6 bases). The CDR3 consists of 15 residues. V lost 3 bases to trimming and J lost 0 bases, with 11 bases between them. Germline assignment: CDR1 SEHNR and CDR2 FQNEAQ (reference sequence).

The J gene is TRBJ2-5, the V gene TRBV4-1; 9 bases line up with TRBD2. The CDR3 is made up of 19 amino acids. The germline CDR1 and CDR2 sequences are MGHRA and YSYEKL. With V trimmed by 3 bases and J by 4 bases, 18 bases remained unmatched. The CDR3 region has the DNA TGCGCCAGCAGCCACGGGACTAGCAGGAGGGCCGTCCCGGGAGAGACCCAGTACTTC. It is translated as CASSHGTSRRAVPGETQYF.

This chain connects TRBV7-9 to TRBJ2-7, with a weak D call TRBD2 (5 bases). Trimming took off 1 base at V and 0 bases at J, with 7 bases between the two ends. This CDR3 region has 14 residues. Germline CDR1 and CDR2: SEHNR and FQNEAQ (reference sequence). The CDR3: CASSLVGNSYEQYF. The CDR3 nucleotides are TGTGCCAGCAGCTTAGTCGGGAACTCCTACGAGCAGTACTTC.

In DNA, the CDR3 is TGTGCCAGTAGTATAGATGTAGGGACAGGGGAGGATGAGCAGTTCTTC. This encodes CASSIDVGTGEDEQFF. The chain employs TRBV19 and TRBJ2-1; TRBD1 aligns across 10 bases. CDR3 length: 16 residues. The V gene's germline CDR1 is LNHDA and CDR2 SQIVND (reference sequence). J lost 8 bases, V lost 0 bases, and 7 bases had no gene match.

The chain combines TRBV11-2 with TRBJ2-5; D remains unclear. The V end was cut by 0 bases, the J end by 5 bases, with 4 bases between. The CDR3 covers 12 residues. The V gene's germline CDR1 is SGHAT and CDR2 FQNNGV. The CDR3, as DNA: TGTGCCAGCAGCTTAGACTGGGAGACCCAGTACTTC. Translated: CASSLDWETQYF.

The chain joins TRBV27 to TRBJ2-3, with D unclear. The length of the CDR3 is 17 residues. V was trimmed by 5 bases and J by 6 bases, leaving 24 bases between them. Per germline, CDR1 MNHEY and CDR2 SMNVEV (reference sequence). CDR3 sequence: CASSLSSYGVVLDTQYF. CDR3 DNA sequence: TGTGCCAGCAGTCTCTCTTCTTATGGGGTTGTACTGGATACGCAGTATTTT.

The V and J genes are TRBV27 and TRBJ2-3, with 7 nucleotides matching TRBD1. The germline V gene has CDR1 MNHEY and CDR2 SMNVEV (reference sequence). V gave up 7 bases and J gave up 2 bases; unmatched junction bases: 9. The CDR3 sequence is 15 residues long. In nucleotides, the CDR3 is TGTGCCAGCACTAGAATACAGGGGCCCACAGATACGCAGTATTTT. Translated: CASTRIQGPTDTQYF.

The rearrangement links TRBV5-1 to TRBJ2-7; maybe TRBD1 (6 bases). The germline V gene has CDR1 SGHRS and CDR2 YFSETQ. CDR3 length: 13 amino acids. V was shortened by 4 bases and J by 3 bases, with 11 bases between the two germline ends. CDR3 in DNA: TGCGCCAGCAGCCTTACAGGGTACTACGAGCAGTACTTC. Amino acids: CASSLTGYYEQYF.

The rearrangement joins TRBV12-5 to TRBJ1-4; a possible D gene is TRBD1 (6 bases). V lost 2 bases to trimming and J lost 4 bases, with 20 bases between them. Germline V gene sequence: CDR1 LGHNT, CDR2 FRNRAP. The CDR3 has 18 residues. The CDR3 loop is CASGLTGTSSWGNEKLFF. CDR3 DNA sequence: TGTGCTAGTGGTTTGACCGGGACATCCAGCTGGGGTAATGAAAAACTGTTTTTT. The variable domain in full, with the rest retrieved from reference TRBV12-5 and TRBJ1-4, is DARVTQTPRHKVTEMGQEVTMRCQPILGHNTVFWYRQTMMQGLELLAYFRNRAPLDDSGMPKDRFSAEMPDATLATLKIQPSEPRDSAVYFCASGLTGTSSWGNEKLFFGSGTQLSVL.

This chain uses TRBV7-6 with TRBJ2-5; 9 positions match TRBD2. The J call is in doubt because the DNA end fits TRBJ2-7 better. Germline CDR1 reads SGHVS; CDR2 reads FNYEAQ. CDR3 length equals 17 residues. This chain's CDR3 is CASSPTLAGSPDHEQYF. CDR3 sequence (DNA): TGTGCCAGCAGCCCCACCCTAGCGGGGAGCCCGGACCACGAGCAGTACTTC.

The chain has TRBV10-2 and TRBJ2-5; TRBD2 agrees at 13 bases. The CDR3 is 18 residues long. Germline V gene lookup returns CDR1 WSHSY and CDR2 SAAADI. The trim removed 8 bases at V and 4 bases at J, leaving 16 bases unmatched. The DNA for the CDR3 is TGCGCCAGCGGGAAGACTAGCGGGGGGAACCTCCCGATAGAGACCCAGTACTTC. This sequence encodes CASGKTSGGNLPIETQYF.

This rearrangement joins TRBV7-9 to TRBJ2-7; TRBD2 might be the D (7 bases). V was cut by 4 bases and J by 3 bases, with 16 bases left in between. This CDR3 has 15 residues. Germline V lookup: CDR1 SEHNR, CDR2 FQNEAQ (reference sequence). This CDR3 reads CASSSGGGAFYEQYF. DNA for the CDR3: TGTGCCAGCAGCTCCGGAGGGGGGGCCTTCTACGAGCAGTACTTC. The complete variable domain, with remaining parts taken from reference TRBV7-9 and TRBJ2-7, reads DTGVSQNPRHKITKRGQNVTFRCDPISEHNRLYWYRQTLGQGPEFLTYFQNEAQLEKSRLLSDRFSAERPKGSFSTLEIQRTEQGDSAMYLCASSSGGGAFYEQYFGPGTRLTVT.